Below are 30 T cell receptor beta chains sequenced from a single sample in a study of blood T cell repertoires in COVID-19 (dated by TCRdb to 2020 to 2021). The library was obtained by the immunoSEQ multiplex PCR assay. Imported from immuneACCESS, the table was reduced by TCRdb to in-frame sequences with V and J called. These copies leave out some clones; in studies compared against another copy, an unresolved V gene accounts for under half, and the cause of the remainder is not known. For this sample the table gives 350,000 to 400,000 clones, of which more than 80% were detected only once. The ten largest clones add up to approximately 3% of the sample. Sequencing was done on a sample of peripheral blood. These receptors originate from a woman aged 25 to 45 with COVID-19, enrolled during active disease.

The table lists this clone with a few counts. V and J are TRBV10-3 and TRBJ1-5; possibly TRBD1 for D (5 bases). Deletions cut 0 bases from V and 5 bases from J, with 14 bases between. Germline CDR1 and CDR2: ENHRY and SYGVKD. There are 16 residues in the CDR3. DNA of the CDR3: TGTGCCATCAGTGAGTCTGCAGGGCGCGAGCATCAGCCCCAGCATTTT. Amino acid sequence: CAISESAGREHQPQHF.

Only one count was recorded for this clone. The DNA for the CDR3 is TGTGCCAGCAGTTTGAGGAGGGACACTGAAGCTTTCTTT. This gives the protein CASSLRRDTEAFF. This sequence joins TRBV12-3 or TRBV12-4 and TRBJ1-1; D remains ambiguous. The germline V and J ends were trimmed by 3 bases and 3 bases, with 8 bases remaining between them. The CDR3 covers 13 residues.

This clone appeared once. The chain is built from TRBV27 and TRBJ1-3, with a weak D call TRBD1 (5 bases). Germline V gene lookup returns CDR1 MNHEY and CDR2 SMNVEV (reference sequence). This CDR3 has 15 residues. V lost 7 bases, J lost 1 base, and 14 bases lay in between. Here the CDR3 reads CASTAGGGSGNTIYF. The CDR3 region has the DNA TGTGCCAGCACCGCCGGGGGGGGGTCTGGAAACACCATATATTTT.

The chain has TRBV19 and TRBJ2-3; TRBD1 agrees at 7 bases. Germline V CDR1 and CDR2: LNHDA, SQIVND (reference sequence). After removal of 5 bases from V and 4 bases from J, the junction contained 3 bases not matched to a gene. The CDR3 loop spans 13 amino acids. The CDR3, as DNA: TGTGCCAGTAGTCGACAGGGTTCAGATACGCAGTATTTT. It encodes CASSRQGSDTQYF.

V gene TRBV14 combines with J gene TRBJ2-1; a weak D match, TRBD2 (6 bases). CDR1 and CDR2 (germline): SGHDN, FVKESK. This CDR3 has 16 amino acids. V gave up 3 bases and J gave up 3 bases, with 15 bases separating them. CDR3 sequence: CASSQPIADFYNEQFF. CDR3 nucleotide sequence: TGTGCCAGCAGCCAGCCTATAGCGGATTTCTACAATGAGCAGTTCTTC.

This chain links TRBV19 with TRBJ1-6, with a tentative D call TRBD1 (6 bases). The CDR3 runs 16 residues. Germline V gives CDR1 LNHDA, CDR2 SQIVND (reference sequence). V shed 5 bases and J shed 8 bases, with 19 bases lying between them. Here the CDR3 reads CASSPLGAGADSPLHF. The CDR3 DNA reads TGTGCCAGTAGTCCTCTGGGGGCAGGGGCAGATTCACCCCTCCACTTT.

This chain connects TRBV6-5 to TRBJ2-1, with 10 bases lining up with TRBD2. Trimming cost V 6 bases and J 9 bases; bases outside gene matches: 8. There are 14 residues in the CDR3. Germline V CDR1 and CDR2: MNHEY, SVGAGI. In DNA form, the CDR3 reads TGTGCCAGCAGAGGAGCGGGGGGGTTTAGTGAGCAGTTCTTC. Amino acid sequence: CASRGAGGFSEQFF.

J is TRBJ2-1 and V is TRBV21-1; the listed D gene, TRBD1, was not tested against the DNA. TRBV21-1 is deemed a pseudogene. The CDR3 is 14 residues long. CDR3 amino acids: CASSFRDRANEQFF. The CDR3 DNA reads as TGTGCCAGCAGCTTCCGGGACAGGGCCAATGAGCAGTTCTTC.

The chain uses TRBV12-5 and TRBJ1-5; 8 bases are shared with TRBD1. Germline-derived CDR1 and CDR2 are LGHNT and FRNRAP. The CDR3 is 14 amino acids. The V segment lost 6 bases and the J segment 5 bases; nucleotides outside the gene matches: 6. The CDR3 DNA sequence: TGTGCTAGTGGCCGCGACAGGGGAGATCAGCCCCAGCATTTT. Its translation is CASGRDRGDQPQHF.

CDR3 sequence (DNA): TGCGCCAGCAGCCTGGACAGGGTCTATGGCTACACCTTC. It encodes CASSLDRVYGYTF. The rearrangement links TRBV5-1 to TRBJ1-2; 8 nucleotides align to TRBD1. Looked up from germline, CDR1 is SGHRS and CDR2 is YFSETQ. The CDR3 consists of 13 residues. With V trimmed by 4 bases and J by 4 bases, 3 bases remained unmatched.

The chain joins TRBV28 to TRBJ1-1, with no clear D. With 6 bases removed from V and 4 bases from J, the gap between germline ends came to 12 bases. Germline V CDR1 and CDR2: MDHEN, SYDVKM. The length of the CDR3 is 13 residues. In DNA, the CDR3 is TGTGCCAGCAGCTTCCCCGGGGTCACTGAAGCTTTCTTT. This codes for CASSFPGVTEAFF.

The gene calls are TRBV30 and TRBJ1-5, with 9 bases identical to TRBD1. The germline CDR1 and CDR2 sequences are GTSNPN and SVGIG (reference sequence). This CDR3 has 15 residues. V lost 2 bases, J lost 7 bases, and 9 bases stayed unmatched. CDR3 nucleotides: TGTGCCTGGAGTAAGGGACAGGGCGAAGAGCAGCCCCAGCATTTT. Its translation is CAWSKGQGEEQPQHF.

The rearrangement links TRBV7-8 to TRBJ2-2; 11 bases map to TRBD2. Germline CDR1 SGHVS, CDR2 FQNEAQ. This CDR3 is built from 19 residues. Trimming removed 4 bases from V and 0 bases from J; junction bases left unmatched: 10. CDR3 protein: CASSSPATSGSPNTGELFF. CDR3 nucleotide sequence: TGTGCCAGCAGCTCCCCGGCCACTAGCGGGAGCCCGAACACCGGGGAGCTGTTTTTT.

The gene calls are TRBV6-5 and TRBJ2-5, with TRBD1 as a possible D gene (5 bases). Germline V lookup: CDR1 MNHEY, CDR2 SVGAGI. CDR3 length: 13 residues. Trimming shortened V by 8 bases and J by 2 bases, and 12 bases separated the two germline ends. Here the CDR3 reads CASRKTAQETQYF. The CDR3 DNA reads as TGTGCCAGCCGCAAGACAGCTCAAGAGACCCAGTACTTC.

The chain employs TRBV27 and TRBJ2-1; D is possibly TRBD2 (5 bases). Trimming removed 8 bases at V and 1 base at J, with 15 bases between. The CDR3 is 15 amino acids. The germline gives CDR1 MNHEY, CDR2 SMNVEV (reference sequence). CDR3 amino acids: CASLKLGESYNEQFF. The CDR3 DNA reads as TGTGCCAGCCTTAAGTTGGGAGAATCCTACAATGAGCAGTTCTTC.

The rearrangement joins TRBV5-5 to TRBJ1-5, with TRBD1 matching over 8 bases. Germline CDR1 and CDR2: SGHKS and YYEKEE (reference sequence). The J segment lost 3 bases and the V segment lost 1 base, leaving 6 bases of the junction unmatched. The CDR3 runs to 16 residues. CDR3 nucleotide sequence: TGTGCCAGCAGCTTGTCAAGGGACAGGCCCAATCAGCCCCAGCATTTT. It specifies CASSLSRDRPNQPQHF.

The CDR3 sequence is CASSFDLAGVGGANVLTF. The CDR3 coding sequence is TGTGCCAGCAGCTTTGACCTAGCGGGAGTCGGGGGGGCCAACGTCCTGACTTTC. The chain uses TRBV11-3 and TRBJ2-6; 10 nucleotides line up with TRBD2. The CDR3 is made up of 18 amino acids. Unmatched junction bases numbered 9, after V lost 3 bases and J lost 4 bases. Germline CDR1 SGHNT, CDR2 YENEEA.

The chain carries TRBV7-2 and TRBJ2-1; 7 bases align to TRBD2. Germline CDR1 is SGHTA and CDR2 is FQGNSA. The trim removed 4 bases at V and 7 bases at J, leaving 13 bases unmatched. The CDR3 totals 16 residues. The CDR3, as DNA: TGTGCCAGCAGCTCCTACGTAGCGGGTAAAAGGAATGAGCAGTTCTTC. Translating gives CASSSYVAGKRNEQFF.

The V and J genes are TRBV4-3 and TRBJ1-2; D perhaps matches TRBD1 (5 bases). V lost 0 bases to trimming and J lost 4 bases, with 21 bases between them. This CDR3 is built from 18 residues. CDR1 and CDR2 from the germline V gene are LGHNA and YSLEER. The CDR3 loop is CASSQETGRIKRGYGYTF. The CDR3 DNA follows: TGCGCCAGCAGCCAAGAAACGGGCCGGATAAAAAGGGGCTATGGCTACACCTTC.

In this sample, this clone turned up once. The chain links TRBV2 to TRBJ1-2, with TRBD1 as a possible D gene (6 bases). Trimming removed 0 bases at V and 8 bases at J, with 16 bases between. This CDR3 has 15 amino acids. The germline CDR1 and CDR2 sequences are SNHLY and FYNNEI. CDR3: CASSEAGLQGRGYTF. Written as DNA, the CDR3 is TGTGCCAGCAGTGAAGCGGGCTTACAGGGTCGGGGCTACACCTTC.

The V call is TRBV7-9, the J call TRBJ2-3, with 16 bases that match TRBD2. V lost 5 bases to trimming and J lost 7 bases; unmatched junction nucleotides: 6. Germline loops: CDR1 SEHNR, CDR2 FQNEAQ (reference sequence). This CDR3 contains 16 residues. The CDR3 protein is CASSLGTSGRAYTQYF. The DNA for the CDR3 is TGTGCCAGCAGCCTAGGGACTAGCGGGAGGGCTTATACGCAGTATTTT.

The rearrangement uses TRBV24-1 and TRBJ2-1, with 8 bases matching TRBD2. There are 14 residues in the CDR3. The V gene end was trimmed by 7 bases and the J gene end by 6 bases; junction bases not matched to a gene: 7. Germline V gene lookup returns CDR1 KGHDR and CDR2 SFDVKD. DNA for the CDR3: TGTGCCACCAGCCGGACTAGCACAGGCAATGAGCAGTTCTTC. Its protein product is CATSRTSTGNEQFF.

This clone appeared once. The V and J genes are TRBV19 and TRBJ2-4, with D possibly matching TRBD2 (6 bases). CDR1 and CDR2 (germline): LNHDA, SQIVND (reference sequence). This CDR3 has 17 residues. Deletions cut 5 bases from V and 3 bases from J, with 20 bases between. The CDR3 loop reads CASSVGRGNFGKNIQYF. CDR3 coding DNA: TGTGCCAGTAGTGTGGGACGGGGGAACTTTGGCAAAAACATTCAGTACTTC.

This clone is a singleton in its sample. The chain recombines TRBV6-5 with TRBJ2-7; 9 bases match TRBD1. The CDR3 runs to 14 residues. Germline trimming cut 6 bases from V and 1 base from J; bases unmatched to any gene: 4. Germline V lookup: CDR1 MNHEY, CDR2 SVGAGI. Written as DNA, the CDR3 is TGTGCCAGCAGCTCGGGACAGGGTTCCTACGAGCAGTACTTC. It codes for CASSSGQGSYEQYF.

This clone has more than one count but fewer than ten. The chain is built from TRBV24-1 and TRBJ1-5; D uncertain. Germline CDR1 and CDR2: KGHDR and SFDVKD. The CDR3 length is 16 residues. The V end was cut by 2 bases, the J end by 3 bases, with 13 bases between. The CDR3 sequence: CATSDSDMVDNQPQHF. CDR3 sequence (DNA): TGTGCCACCAGTGATTCCGACATGGTGGACAATCAGCCCCAGCATTTT.

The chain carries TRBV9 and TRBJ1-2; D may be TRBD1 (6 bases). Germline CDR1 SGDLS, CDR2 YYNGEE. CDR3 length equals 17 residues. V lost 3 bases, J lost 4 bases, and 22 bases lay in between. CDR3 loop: CASSGRDKGYSSYGYTF. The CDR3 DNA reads TGTGCCAGCAGCGGCCGGGACAAGGGATATTCGAGCTATGGCTACACCTTC.

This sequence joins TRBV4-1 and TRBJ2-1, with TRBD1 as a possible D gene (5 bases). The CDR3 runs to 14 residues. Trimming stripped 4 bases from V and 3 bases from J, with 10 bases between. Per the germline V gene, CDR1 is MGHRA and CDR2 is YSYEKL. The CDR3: CASSPGQVYNEQFF. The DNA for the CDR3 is TGCGCCAGCAGCCCAGGACAAGTCTACAATGAGCAGTTCTTC.

CDR3 DNA sequence: TGTGCCAGCAGCCAATACACCAGCTCTGGAAACACCATATATTTT. Translating gives CASSQYTSSGNTIYF. The chain is built from TRBV3-1 (or the pseudogene TRBV3-2) and TRBJ1-3; no firm D call. CDR3 length: 15 amino acids. Per germline, CDR1 LGHDT and CDR2 YNNKEL (reference sequence). V lost 2 bases to trimming and J lost 0 bases, with 8 bases between them.

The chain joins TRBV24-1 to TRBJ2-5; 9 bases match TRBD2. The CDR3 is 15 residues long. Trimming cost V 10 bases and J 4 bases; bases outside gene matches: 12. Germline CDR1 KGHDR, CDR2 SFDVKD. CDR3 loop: CATEGREGPPETQYF. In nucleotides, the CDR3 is TGTGCCACTGAGGGGCGGGAGGGCCCCCCAGAGACCCAGTACTTC.

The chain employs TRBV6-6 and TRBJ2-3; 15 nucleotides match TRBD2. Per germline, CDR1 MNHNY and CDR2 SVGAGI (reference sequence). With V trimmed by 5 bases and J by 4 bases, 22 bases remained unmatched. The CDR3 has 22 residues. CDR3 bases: TGTGCCAGCAGTCCACCCCCAGGGACTAGCGGGGGGCCCCCCGACCGCGCAGATACGCAGTATTTT. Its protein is CASSPPPGTSGGPPDRADTQYF.